A single T cell receptor (beta chain) is shown here with its context. The antigen remains unidentified. TCRdb analysed the 5' RACE reads with MiXCR anew, one entry per CDR3 protein. The profile covers roughly 250,000 distinct CDR3 sequences, with around 17% appearing a single time and approximately 3.5% taken by the ten largest. These data belong to a study of T-cell memory formation after mild COVID-19. Study-level points and caveats: Pre-infection memory contained some responding clones, which suggested that cross-reactive memory had joined. Researchers report contracting CD4+ clones mostly in CM and EM, with CD8+ clones in EMRA. The study found balanced CD4/CD8 in clones contracting day 15 to 85 and a CD4+ lean in later expanders.

V lost 7 bases to trimming and J lost 2 bases; unmatched junction nucleotides: 5. Germline V CDR1 and CDR2: SGHTA, FQGTGA. The CDR3 is 15 residues long. Sequencing was carried out using PBMCs or a T cell subset sorted from them (not recorded which). This TCR came from a man aged 18 to 30 who had mild COVID-19 (a few samples of this study predate the infection). Cell type and time point are not known. The chain has TRBV7-3 and TRBJ2-1; 10 bases fit TRBD2. CDR3 DNA: TGTGCCAGCACCACGAGCGGGGGGGCCTACAATGAGCAGTTCTTC. Its protein is CASTTSGGAYNEQFF.